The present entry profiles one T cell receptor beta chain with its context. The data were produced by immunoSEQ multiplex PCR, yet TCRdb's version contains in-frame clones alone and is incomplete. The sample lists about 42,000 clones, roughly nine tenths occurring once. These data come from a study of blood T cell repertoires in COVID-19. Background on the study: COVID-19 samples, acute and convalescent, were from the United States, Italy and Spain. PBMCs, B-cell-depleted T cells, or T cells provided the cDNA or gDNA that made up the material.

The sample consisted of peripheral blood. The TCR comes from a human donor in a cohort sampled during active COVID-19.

CDR3 nucleotide sequence: TGCGCCAGCAGCTCGGACAGGGCAAGCACTGAAGCTTTCTTT. This codes for CASSSDRASTEAFF. The chain recombines TRBV5-1 with TRBJ1-1; 8 bases line up with TRBD1. Germline-derived CDR1 and CDR2 are SGHRS and YFSETQ. The V segment lost 3 bases and the J segment 4 bases; nucleotides outside the gene matches: 5. The CDR3 is made up of 14 amino acids.